The 20 T cell receptor beta chains reported below all come from one sample, sequenced in a study of shared clonotypes between healthy human individuals. Here immunoSEQ multiplex PCR was the method, and the copy in TCRdb shows in-frame clones only, minus some. This sample has approximately 980,000 clones, with over 75% found just once. Sequenced sample: memory CD4+ T cells sorted from blood. Described subset: CD45RA-negative fraction. Receptors originate from a man between 18 and 29 years old in good health.

The chain uses TRBV19 and TRBJ2-4; TRBD1 matches 9 bases. Trimming removed 5 bases from V and 9 bases from J; junction bases left unmatched: 8. From germline, CDR1 is LNHDA and CDR2 SQIVND (reference sequence). The CDR3 is made up of 14 amino acids. As DNA, the CDR3 is TGTGCCAGTAGTCACGGGACAGGGTCGGCCATTCAGTACTTC. It encodes CASSHGTGSAIQYF.

The chain joins TRBV5-1 to TRBJ2-3; 7 nucleotides line up with TRBD2. This CDR3 comprises 17 residues. The germline CDR1 and CDR2 sequences are SGHRS and YFSETQ. Germline trimming cut 0 bases from V and 1 base from J; bases unmatched to any gene: 8. The CDR3 DNA reads TGCGCCAGCAGCTTGGGGGTGAGCGGGGCGGGCACAGATACGCAGTATTTT. Translated, it gives CASSLGVSGAGTDTQYF. Complete variable domain (other parts from reference TRBV5-1 and TRBJ2-3): KAGVTQTPRYLIKTRGQQVTLSCSPISGHRSVSWYQQTPGQGLQFLFEYFSETQRNKGNFPGRFSGRQFSNSRSEMNVSTLELGDSALYLCASSLGVSGAGTDTQYFGPGTRLTVL.

The chain is built from TRBV5-1 and TRBJ2-7; 7 bases align to TRBD2. CDR1 and CDR2 from the germline V gene are SGHRS and YFSETQ. J was trimmed by 1 base and V by 0 bases; bases with no gene match: 7. The length of the CDR3 is 16 residues. The CDR3 protein is CASSLAQQGGSYEQYF. CDR3 coding DNA: TGCGCCAGCAGCTTGGCCCAGCAGGGAGGGTCCTACGAGCAGTACTTC.

Comments on this clone: This specimen includes other DNA sequences encoding the same CDR3. The J gene is TRBJ1-1, the V gene TRBV5-1; D not certain. Germline CDR1 SGHRS, CDR2 YFSETQ. There are 14 residues in the CDR3. V gave up 4 bases and J gave up 0 bases, with 10 bases separating them. CDR3 DNA: TGCGCCAGCAGCCTGTCAGAAGTGAACACTGAAGCTTTCTTT. Translated, it gives CASSLSEVNTEAFF.

This clone was detected a few times. The chain links TRBV2 to TRBJ2-1; D is possibly TRBD1 or TRBD2 (5 bases each). Trimming took 6 bases from V and 0 from J, leaving 12 bases between them. This CDR3 is 15 amino acids long. Germline V gene sequence: CDR1 SNHLY, CDR2 FYNNEI. CDR3 in DNA: TGTGCCAGCAGCGCCGGGACGAGCTCCTACAATGAGCAGTTCTTC. Amino acid sequence: CASSAGTSSYNEQFF.

The CDR3 spells CASSPTGWETQYF. CDR3 in DNA: TGTGCCAGCAGTCCGACTGGGTGGGAGACCCAGTACTTC. The rearrangement links TRBV9 to TRBJ2-5; D ambiguous. V gave up 5 bases and J gave up 5 bases, with 13 bases separating them. The CDR3 extends over 13 amino acids. CDR1 and CDR2 (germline): SGDLS, YYNGEE.

The chain uses TRBV28 and TRBJ1-5, with D hard to call. The CDR3 contains 11 residues. Looked up from germline, CDR1 is MDHEN and CDR2 is SYDVKM. Trimming stripped 6 bases from V and 5 bases from J, with 5 bases between. In DNA, the CDR3 is TGTGCCAGCAGGGCCGATCAGCCCCAGCATTTT. Residues: CASRADQPQHF.

The V and J genes are TRBV6-1 and TRBJ2-7, with a possible D match to TRBD2 (6 bases). The germline V and J ends were trimmed by 6 bases and 0 bases, with 15 bases remaining between them. CDR1 and CDR2 from the germline V gene are MNHNS and SASEGT. The CDR3 is 15 residues long. CDR3 amino acids: CASRVSGTSSYEQYF. As DNA, the CDR3 is TGTGCCAGCAGGGTTAGCGGTACGAGCTCCTACGAGCAGTACTTC.

This clone was picked up one time. The chain has TRBV6-6 and TRBJ1-2; D is undetermined. Trimming left V 0 bases short and J 3 bases short, with 11 bases between. This CDR3 spans 15 amino acids. The V gene's germline CDR1 is MNHNY and CDR2 SVGAGI (reference sequence). Written as DNA, the CDR3 is TGTGCCAGCAGTTACTCGTGGGAGTCGGACTATGGCTACACCTTC. Translation gives CASSYSWESDYGYTF.

This chain joins TRBV18 and TRBJ2-4, with D tentatively TRBD1 or TRBD2 (7 bases each). Germline V CDR1 and CDR2: KGHSH, LQKENI. Trimming removed 2 bases from V and 6 bases from J, with 11 bases in between. The CDR3 contains 14 residues. CDR3 region: CASSPDREGNIQYF. DNA of the CDR3: TGTGCCAGCTCACCAGACAGGGAGGGAAACATTCAGTACTTC.

The rearrangement joins TRBV2 to TRBJ1-1; D uncertain. The CDR3 consists of 14 residues. Germline CDR1 is SNHLY and CDR2 is FYNNEI. Trimming left V 4 bases short and J 0 bases short, with 9 bases between. CDR3 sequence (DNA): TGTGCCAGCAGTGTGACGACCCTGAACACTGAAGCTTTCTTT. This gives the protein CASSVTTLNTEAFF. Supplemented by reference TRBV2 and TRBJ1-1, the full variable domain reads EPEVTQTPSHQVTQMGQEVILRCVPISNHLYFYWYRQILGQKVEFLVSFYNNEISEKSEIFDDQFSVERPDGSNFTLKIRSTKLEDSAMYFCASSVTTLNTEAFFGQGTRLTVV.

This rearrangement joins TRBV11-2 to TRBJ2-7; 11 positions agree with TRBD2. This CDR3 has 17 residues. Germline V gene lookup returns CDR1 SGHAT and CDR2 FQNNGV. The V gene end was trimmed by 3 bases and the J gene end by 1 base; junction bases not matched to a gene: 8. In nucleotides, the CDR3 is TGTGCCAGCAGCTTCCGAACCGGGACTAGCGGATCCTACGAGCAGTACTTC. This sequence encodes CASSFRTGTSGSYEQYF.

The J gene is TRBJ2-5, the V gene TRBV7-6, with 10 positions matching TRBD2. Germline CDR1 reads SGHVS; CDR2 reads FNYEAQ. Trimming removed 5 bases from V and 5 bases from J; junction bases left unmatched: 14. The CDR3 has 17 residues. The chain's CDR3 is CASSPLWSAGGGETQYF. CDR3 coding DNA: TGTGCCAGCAGCCCACTATGGTCAGCGGGAGGGGGTGAGACCCAGTACTTC. The variable domain in full, completed from reference TRBV7-6 and TRBJ2-5, reads GAGVSQSPRYKVTKRGQDVALRCDPISGHVSLYWYRQALGQGPEFLTYFNYEAQQDKSGLPNDRFSAERPEGSISTLTIQRTEQRDSAMYRCASSPLWSAGGGETQYFGPGTRLLVL.

V gene TRBV19 combines with J gene TRBJ1-6; D may be TRBD1 (6 bases). Germline assignment: CDR1 LNHDA and CDR2 SQIVND (reference sequence). CDR3 length: 13 residues. V lost 6 bases and J lost 9, with 12 bases in between. CDR3 coding DNA: TGTGCCAGTAGCACTTCAGGGGTTTCACCCCTCCACTTT. It specifies CASSTSGVSPLHF.

The gene calls are TRBV30 and TRBJ1-1, with TRBD1 as a possible D gene (6 bases). The CDR3 contains 12 residues. V lost 0 bases and J 10 bases, leaving 12 bases between the germline ends. The germline gives CDR1 GTSNPN, CDR2 SVGIG (reference sequence). In DNA, the CDR3 is TGTGCCTGGAGTGTTACAGGGCGACGAGCTTTCTTT. Protein product: CAWSVTGRRAFF. Combining the CDR3 with reference TRBV30 and TRBJ1-1 gives the whole variable domain SQTIHQWPATLVQPVGSPLSLECTVEGTSNPNLYWYRQAAGRGLQLLFYSVGIGQISSEVPQNLSASRPQDRQFILSSKKLLLSDSGFYLCAWSVTGRRAFFGQGTRLTVV.

The chain uses TRBV19 and TRBJ1-6; TRBD1 matches 8 bases. CDR1 and CDR2 (germline): LNHDA, SQIVND (reference sequence). CDR3 size: 18 residues. Losses at the gene ends were 6 bases for V and 0 bases for J; bases not matched to a gene: 10. CDR3 region: CASRGTGPAFSYNSPLHF. The CDR3 nucleotides are TGTGCCAGTAGGGGGACAGGACCGGCGTTCTCCTATAATTCACCCCTCCACTTT.

The chain joins TRBV6-6 to TRBJ1-1; TRBD1 matches at 8 bases. V trimming: 7 bases; J trimming: 2 bases; junction bases outside the gene matches: 6. Germline-derived CDR1 and CDR2 are MNHNY and SVGAGI (reference sequence). The CDR3 length is 14 residues. The CDR3 nucleotides are TGTGCCAGCACGCTAACAGGGGGTAACACTGAAGCTTTCTTT. It is translated as CASTLTGGNTEAFF.

This clone was seen a few times. The identical CDR3 is also encoded by other nucleotide sequences in the sample. The V call is TRBV19, the J call TRBJ1-1; D might be TRBD1 (5 bases). Trimming pared 3 bases from V and 1 base from J, leaving 6 bases between. Germline V gene lookup returns CDR1 LNHDA and CDR2 SQIVND (reference sequence). This CDR3 is 13 amino acids long. The CDR3 region is CASSIQGNTEAFF. The CDR3 nucleotides read TGTGCCAGTAGTATTCAGGGGAACACTGAAGCTTTCTTT.

The chain uses TRBV11-3 and TRBJ2-3, with a weak D call TRBD2 (6 bases). The germline V gene has CDR1 SGHNT and CDR2 YENEEA. Between the trimmed V and J ends, which lost 5 bases and 0 bases, there was a span of 9 bases. CDR3 length equals 14 residues. In nucleotides, the CDR3 is TGTGCCAGCAGCCTTCTAGCGAGCACAGATACGCAGTATTTT. Translation gives CASSLLASTDTQYF.

This sequence joins TRBV11-2 and TRBJ2-5; tentatively, D is TRBD2 (6 bases). The germline CDR1 and CDR2 sequences are SGHAT and FQNNGV. The CDR3 consists of 15 residues. The V and J ends lost 0 bases and 7 bases respectively, with 15 bases between them. The CDR3 loop reads CASSLDTGASATQYF. The CDR3 nucleotides are TGTGCCAGCAGCTTAGATACTGGAGCTAGCGCGACCCAGTACTTC. The full variable domain, rest sourced from reference TRBV11-2 and TRBJ2-5, is EAGVAQSPRYKIIEKRQSVAFWCNPISGHATLYWYQQILGQGPKLLIQFQNNGVVDDSQLPKDRFSAERLKGVDSTLKIQPAKLEDSAVYLCASSLDTGASATQYFGPGTRLLVL.